The rows below give T cell receptor beta chains drawn from one sample of a study of identical twins. TCRdb re-analysed the 5' RACE reads in MiXCR, keeping a single row per CDR3 protein. The sample has 600,000 to 800,000 distinct CDR3 sequences, around 20% seen once. These data are also associated with another study on T cells expressing NK-cell markers.

Specimen: PBMCs. These receptors all come from a woman in her late teens or twenties in good health. Both conserved end residues are part of each CDR3. A D gene is named only where the DNA matches it firmly. Size tells how often a clone was seen (once, few, many) or the class of an expanded clone, and some rows leave it out.

>TRBD1|TRBV20-1|TRBJ2-5|-
CSGSGTGGAFRETQYF
TGCAGTGGATCCGGGACAGGGGGCGCTTTTCGAGAGACCCAGTACTTC
>-|TRBV2|TRBJ2-7|-
CASSAHGGAYEQYF
TGTGCCAGCAGCGCTCACGGAGGGGCCTACGAGCAGTACTTC
>TRBD1|TRBV18|TRBJ2-7|few
CASSRTGGRSYEQYF
TGTGCCAGCTCAAGAACAGGGGGCCGCTCCTACGAGCAGTACTTC
>-|TRBV4-1|TRBJ2-7|-
CASSQGYRNWLRHPGGNEQYF
TGCGCCAGCAGCCAAGGATATCGTAATTGGCTCCGACACCCAGGTGGAAACGAGCAGTACTTC
>TRBD2|TRBV6-1|TRBJ2-3|-
CASAERSGSLGSAQYF
TGTGCCAGCGCTGAGCGGAGCGGGAGTCTCGGGTCGGCGCAGTATTTT
>-|TRBV4-3|TRBJ2-3|-
CASSRPAGPSTDTQYF
TGCGCCAGCAGCCGACCGGCAGGCCCTAGCACAGATACGCAGTATTTT
>-|TRBV5-5|TRBJ2-1|many
CASSLAGAGEQFF
TGTGCCAGCAGCTTGGCTGGAGCAGGTGAGCAGTTCTTC
>-|TRBV7-3|TRBJ2-2|few
CASSPWDTGELFF
TGTGCCAGCAGCCCGTGGGACACCGGGGAGCTGTTTTTT
>-|TRBV9|TRBJ2-1|-
CASSAPGPYNEQFF
TGTGCCAGCAGCGCCCCGGGACCTTACAATGAGCAGTTCTTC
>-|TRBV10-3|TRBJ2-1|few
CAISGPDEQFF
TGTGCCATCAGTGGGCCGGATGAGCAGTTCTTC